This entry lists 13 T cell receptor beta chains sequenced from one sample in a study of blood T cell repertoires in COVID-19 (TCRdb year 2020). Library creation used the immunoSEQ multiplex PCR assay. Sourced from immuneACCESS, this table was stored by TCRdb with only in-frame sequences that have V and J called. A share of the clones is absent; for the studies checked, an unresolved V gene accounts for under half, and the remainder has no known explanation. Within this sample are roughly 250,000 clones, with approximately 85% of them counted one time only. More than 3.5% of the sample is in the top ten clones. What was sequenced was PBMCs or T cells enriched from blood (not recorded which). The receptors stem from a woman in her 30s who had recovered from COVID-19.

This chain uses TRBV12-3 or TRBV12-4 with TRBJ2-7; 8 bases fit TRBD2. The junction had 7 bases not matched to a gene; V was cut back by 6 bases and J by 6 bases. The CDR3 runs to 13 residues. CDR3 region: CASRAGTSPEQYF. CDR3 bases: TGTGCCAGCAGGGCCGGGACTAGTCCCGAGCAGTACTTC.

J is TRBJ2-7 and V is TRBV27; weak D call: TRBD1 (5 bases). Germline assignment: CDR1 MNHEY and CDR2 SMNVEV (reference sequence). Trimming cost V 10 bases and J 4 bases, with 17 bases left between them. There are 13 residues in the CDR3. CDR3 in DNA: TGTGCCACCTCACGGCAGGGTACATACGAGCAGTACTTC. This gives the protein CATSRQGTYEQYF.

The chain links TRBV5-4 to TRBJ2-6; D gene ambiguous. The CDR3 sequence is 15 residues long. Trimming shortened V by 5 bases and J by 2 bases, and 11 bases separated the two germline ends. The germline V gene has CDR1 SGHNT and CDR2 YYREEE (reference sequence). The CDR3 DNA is TGTGCCAGCAGTCCAGAACCCCCTGGGGCCAACGTCCTGACTTTC. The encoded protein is CASSPEPPGANVLTF.

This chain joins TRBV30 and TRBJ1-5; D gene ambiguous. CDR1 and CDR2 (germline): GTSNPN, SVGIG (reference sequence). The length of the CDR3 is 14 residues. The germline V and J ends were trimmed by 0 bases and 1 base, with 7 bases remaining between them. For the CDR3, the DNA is TGTGCCTGGAGTGTACAACAGAGCAATCAGCCCCAGCATTTT. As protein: CAWSVQQSNQPQHF.

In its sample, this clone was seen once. The DNA for the CDR3 is TGTGCCAGCAGCCAGTTTGAGGGAACATCCTACGAGCAGTACTTC. Protein sequence: CASSQFEGTSYEQYF. J is TRBJ2-7 and V is TRBV4-2; tentatively, D is TRBD2 (5 bases). CDR3 length equals 15 residues. V was trimmed by 3 bases and J by 1 base, leaving 13 bases between them. Germline assignment: CDR1 LGHNA and CDR2 YNFKEQ.

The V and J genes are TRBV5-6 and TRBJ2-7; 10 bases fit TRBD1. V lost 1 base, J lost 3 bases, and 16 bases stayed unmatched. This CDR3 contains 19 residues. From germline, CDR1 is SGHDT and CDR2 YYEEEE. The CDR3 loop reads CASSLYLTGGKYPHYEQYF. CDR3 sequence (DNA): TGTGCCAGCAGCTTGTATCTGACAGGGGGCAAATATCCGCACTACGAGCAGTACTTC.

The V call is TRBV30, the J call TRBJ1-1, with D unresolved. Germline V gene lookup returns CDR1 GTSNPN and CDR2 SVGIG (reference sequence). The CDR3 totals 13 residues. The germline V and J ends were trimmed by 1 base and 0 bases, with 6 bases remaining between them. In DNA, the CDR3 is TGTGCCTGGAGTGAACAGATGAACACTGAAGCTTTCTTT. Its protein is CAWSEQMNTEAFF.

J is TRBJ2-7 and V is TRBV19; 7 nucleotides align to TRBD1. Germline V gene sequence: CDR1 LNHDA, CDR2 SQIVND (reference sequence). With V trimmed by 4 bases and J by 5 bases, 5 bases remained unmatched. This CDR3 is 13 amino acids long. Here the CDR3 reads CASSSRGLDEQYF. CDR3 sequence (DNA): TGTGCCAGTAGTAGTAGGGGGCTGGACGAGCAGTACTTC. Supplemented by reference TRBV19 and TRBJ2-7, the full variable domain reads DGGITQSPKYLFRKEGQNVTLSCEQNLNHDAMYWYRQDPGQGLRLIYYSQIVNDFQKGDIAEGYSVSREKKESFPLTVTSAQKNPTAFYLCASSSRGLDEQYFGPGTRLTVT.

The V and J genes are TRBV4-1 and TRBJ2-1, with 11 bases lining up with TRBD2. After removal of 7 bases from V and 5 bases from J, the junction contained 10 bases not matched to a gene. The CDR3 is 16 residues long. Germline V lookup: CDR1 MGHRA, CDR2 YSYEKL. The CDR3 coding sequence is TGCGCCAGCACCTCAACTCGACTAGCGGGGAACAATGAGCAGTTCTTC. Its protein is CASTSTRLAGNNEQFF.

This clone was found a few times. CDR3 sequence reads: CAISESSVAKNIQYF. The DNA for the CDR3 is TGTGCCATCAGTGAGTCGTCCGTAGCCAAAAACATTCAGTACTTC. The V and J genes are TRBV10-3 and TRBJ2-4; D is uncertain. Germline V gene data show CDR1 as ENHRY and CDR2 as SYGVKD. This CDR3 has 15 amino acids. V was cut by 0 bases and J by 0 bases, with 6 bases left in between.

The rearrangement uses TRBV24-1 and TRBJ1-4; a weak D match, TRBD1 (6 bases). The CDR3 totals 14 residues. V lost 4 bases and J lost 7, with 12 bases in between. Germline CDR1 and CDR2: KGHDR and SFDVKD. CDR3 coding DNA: TGTGCCACCAGTGACACCGGGACATTTGAAAAACTGTTTTTT. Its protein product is CATSDTGTFEKLFF.

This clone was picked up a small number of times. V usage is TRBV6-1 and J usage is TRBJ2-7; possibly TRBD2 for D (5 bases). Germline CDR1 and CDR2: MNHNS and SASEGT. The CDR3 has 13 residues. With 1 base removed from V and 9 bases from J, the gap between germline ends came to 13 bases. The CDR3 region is CASSEGGSERQYF. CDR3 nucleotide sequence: TGTGCCAGCAGTGAAGGCGGGTCGGAGCGGCAGTACTTC.

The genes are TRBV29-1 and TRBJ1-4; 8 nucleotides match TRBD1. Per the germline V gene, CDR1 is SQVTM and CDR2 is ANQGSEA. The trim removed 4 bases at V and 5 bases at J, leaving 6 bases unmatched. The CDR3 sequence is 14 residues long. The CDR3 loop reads CSVVWAGGNEKLFF. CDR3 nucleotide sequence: TGCAGCGTTGTTTGGGCAGGGGGCAATGAAAAACTGTTTTTT.